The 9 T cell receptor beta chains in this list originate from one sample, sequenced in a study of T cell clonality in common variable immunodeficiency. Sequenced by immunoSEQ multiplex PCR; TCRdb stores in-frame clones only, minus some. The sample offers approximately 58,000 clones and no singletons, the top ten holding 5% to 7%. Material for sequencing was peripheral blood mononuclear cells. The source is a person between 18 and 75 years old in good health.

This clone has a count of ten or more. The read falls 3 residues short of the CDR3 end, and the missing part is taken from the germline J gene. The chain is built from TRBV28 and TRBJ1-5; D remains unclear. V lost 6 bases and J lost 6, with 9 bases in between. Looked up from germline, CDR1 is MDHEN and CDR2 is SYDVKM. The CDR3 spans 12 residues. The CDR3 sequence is CASRGPGQPQHF. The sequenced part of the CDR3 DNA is TGTGCCAGCAGGGGCCCAGGTCAGCCC.

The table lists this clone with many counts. CDR3 residues: CASSAGQGATVTEAFF. The part of the CDR3 DNA that was read is TGTGCCAGCTCTGCGGGACAGGGGGCGACGGTCACTGAA. This chain uses TRBV18 with TRBJ1-1, with 12 positions matching TRBD1. The CDR3 goes on 3 residues after the read ends, and that part is filled in from the germline J gene. This CDR3 spans 16 amino acids. Germline CDR1 is KGHSH and CDR2 is LQKENI. The V gene end was trimmed by 6 bases and the J gene end by 4 bases; junction bases not matched to a gene: 9.

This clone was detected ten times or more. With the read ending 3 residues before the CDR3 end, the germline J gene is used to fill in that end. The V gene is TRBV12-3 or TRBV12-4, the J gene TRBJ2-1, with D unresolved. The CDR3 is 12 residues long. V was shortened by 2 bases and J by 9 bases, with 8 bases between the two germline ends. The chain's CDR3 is CASSLPEREQFF. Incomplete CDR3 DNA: TGTGCCAGCAGTTTACCGGAGCGTGAG.

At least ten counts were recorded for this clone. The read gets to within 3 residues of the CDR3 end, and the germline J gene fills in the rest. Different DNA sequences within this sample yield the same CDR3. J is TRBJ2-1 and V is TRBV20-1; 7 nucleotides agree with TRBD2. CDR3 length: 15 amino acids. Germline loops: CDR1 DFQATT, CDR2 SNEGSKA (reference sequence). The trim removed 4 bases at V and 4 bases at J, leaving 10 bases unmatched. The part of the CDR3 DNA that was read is TGCAGTGCTACCGACTCTAGCGGAGTATACAATGAG. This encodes CSATDSSGVYNE. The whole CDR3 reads CSATDSSGVYNEQFF.

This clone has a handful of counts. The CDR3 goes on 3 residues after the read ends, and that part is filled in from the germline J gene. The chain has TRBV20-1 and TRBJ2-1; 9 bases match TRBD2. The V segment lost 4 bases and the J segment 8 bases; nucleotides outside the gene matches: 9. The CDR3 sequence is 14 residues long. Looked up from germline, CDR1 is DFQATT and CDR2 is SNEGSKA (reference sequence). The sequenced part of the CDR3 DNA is TGCAGTGCTAATCGAGCGGGAGGAGAGGATGAG. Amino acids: CSANRAGGEDE. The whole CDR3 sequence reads CSANRAGGEDEQFF.

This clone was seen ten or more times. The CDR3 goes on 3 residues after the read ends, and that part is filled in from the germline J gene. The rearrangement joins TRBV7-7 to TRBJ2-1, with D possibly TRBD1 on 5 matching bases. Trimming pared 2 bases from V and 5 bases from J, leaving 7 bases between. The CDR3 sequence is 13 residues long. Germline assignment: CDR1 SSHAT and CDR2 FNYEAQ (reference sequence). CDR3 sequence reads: CASSLWTHNEQFF. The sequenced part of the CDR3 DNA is TGTGCCAGCAGCTTATGGACACACAATGAG.

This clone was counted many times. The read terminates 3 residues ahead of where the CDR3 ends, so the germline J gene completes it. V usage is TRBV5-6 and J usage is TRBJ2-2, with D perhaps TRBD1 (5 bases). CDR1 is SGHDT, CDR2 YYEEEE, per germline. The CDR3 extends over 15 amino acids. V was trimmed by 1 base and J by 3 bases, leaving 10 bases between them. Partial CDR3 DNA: TGTGCCAGCAGCTTGTGGACACCTTACACCGGGGAG. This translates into CASSLWTPYTGE. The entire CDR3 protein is CASSLWTPYTGELFF.

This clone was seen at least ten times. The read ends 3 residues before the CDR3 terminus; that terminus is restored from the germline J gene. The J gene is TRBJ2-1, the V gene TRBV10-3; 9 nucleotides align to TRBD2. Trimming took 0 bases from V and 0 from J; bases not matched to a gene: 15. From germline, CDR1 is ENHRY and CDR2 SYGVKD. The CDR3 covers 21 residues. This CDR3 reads CAISESVVLAGLRGSYNEQFF. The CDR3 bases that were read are TGTGCCATCAGTGAGTCGGTGGTTCTAGCGGGACTTCGGGGCTCCTACAATGAG.

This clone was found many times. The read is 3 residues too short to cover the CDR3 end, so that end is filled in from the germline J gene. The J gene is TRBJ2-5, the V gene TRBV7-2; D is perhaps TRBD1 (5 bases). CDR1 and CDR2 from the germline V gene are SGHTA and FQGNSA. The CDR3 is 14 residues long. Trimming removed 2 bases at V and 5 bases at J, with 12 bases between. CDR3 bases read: TGTGCCAGCAGCTTACAGGGCCCTTTGGAGACC. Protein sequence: CASSLQGPLET. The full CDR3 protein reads CASSLQGPLETQYF.